The TCR beta chain under discussion was sequenced for a study of T cells in Graves' hyperthyroidism and ophthalmopathy. Findings of the study overall: The model foresaw ophthalmopathy a median around 6 months prior to onset.

Trimming removed 10 bases at V and 0 bases at J, with 12 bases between. This CDR3 contains 13 residues. Germline V lookup: CDR1 SEHNR, CDR2 FQNEAQ (reference sequence). The table lists this clonotype with a count of one. Antigen unknown. TCR beta CDR3 region amplification was performed from RNA transcripts. Carried out on the TCR CDR3, a first-round RT-PCR used the HTBI primer set. One entry per CDR3 protein results from TCRdb running MiXCR on the multiplex PCR reads. Of hundreds of thousands of distinct CDR3 sequences in the sample, 40% to 55% were seen once. The chain has TRBV7-9 and TRBJ1-1; D is uncertain. What was sequenced was peripheral blood or thyroid tissue (not recorded which). The TCR sequence derives from a woman aged 18-35 years with Graves' hyperthyroidism. The CDR3 is CANSGQMNTEAFF. The DNA for the CDR3 is TGTGCCAACAGTGGTCAGATGAACACTGAAGCTTTCTTT.